Each of the 15 T cell receptor beta chains below was sequenced from the same sample in a study of blood T cell repertoires in COVID-19. Using immunoSEQ multiplex PCR, the repertoire was profiled, and TCRdb retains in-frame clones only, with some absent. The repertoire includes 68,000 or so clones, roughly 87% of them detected once, and 7% to 10% sits in the top ten. The sequencing input was peripheral blood. The receptor set was obtained from a man in his fifties with active COVID-19.

The genes are TRBV2 and TRBJ2-7, with a tentative D call TRBD1 (5 bases). The CDR3 spans 14 residues. The germline gives CDR1 SNHLY, CDR2 FYNNEI. The V gene lost 4 bases and the J gene lost 7 bases, with 17 bases spanning the gap. CDR3 region: CASSVRSGLGEQYF. DNA of the CDR3: TGTGCCAGCAGTGTCAGGTCAGGGTTGGGTGAGCAGTACTTC.

The chain joins TRBV2 to TRBJ2-7, with TRBD1 matching 10 bases. The germline CDR1 and CDR2 sequences are SNHLY and FYNNEI. J was trimmed by 0 bases and V by 6 bases; bases with no gene match: 8. This CDR3 has 16 amino acids. As DNA, the CDR3 is TGTGCCAGCAGGGCGGGCGGGGACAGGGGCTCCTACGAGCAGTACTTC. This encodes CASRAGGDRGSYEQYF.

This chain links TRBV4-1 with TRBJ2-2; a possible D gene is TRBD2 (7 bases). Germline CDR1 reads MGHRA; CDR2 reads YSYEKL. V was cut by 3 bases and J by 5 bases, with 16 bases left in between. CDR3 length: 16 residues. The CDR3 is CASSQGRGAATGELFF. The CDR3 nucleotides are TGCGCCAGCAGCCAGGGTCGGGGGGCGGCAACCGGGGAGCTGTTTTTT.

This rearrangement joins TRBV2 to TRBJ1-5, with TRBD1 identical over 9 bases. The CDR3 runs to 16 residues. The V gene end was trimmed by 5 bases and the J gene end by 1 base; junction bases not matched to a gene: 6. Germline loops: CDR1 SNHLY, CDR2 FYNNEI. CDR3 nucleotides: TGTGCCAGCAGTCCGGGACAGGGTATCAGCAATCAGCCCCAGCATTTT. It encodes CASSPGQGISNQPQHF. Combining the CDR3 with reference TRBV2 and TRBJ1-5 gives the whole variable domain EPEVTQTPSHQVTQMGQEVILRCVPISNHLYFYWYRQILGQKVEFLVSFYNNEISEKSEIFDDQFSVERPDGSNFTLKIRSTKLEDSAMYFCASSPGQGISNQPQHFGDGTRLSIL.

This chain joins TRBV18 and TRBJ1-1; D gene unclear. Germline loops: CDR1 KGHSH, CDR2 LQKENI. This CDR3 has 15 residues. V was pared by 1 base and J by 4 bases, with 13 bases between. CDR3 residues: CASSPLKPPITEAFF. CDR3 coding DNA: TGTGCCAGCTCACCACTAAAGCCCCCGATCACTGAAGCTTTCTTT.

The chain employs TRBV19 and TRBJ2-7; 9 bases fit TRBD2. J was trimmed by 3 bases and V by 3 bases; bases with no gene match: 6. This CDR3 has 15 residues. Germline values: CDR1 LNHDA, CDR2 SQIVND (reference sequence). CDR3 bases: TGTGCCAGTAGTATTCGGCTAGCGGGACTCTACGAGCAGTACTTC. Translated, it gives CASSIRLAGLYEQYF.

This clone is categorized as medium-sized (0.01 to 0.1%). The genes are TRBV29-1 and TRBJ2-6, with D unresolved. CDR3 length equals 13 residues. Per germline, CDR1 SQVTM and CDR2 ANQGSEA. Trimming took off 4 bases at V and 8 bases at J, with 12 bases between the two ends. The CDR3 DNA reads as TGCAGCGTTGGAACGGTCGAGCCCAACGTCCTGACTTTC. This gives the protein CSVGTVEPNVLTF.

The V call is TRBV7-9, the J call TRBJ2-3, with 8 bases that match TRBD1. CDR1 and CDR2 from the germline V gene are SEHNR and FQNEAQ (reference sequence). The junction had 4 bases not matched to a gene; V was cut back by 2 bases and J by 0 bases. The CDR3 is made up of 16 amino acids. The CDR3 loop is CASSLQGASSTDTQYF. CDR3 nucleotides: TGTGCCAGCAGCTTACAGGGGGCCTCTAGCACAGATACGCAGTATTTT. Full variable domain (remainder filled in from reference TRBV7-9 and TRBJ2-3): DTGVSQNPRHKITKRGQNVTFRCDPISEHNRLYWYRQTLGQGPEFLTYFQNEAQLEKSRLLSDRFSAERPKGSFSTLEIQRTEQGDSAMYLCASSLQGASSTDTQYFGPGTRLTVL.

The CDR3: CASRQQQLPNEKLFF. In DNA form, the CDR3 reads TGTGCCAGCAGACAACAACAGCTACCTAATGAAAAACTGTTTTTT. V and J are TRBV2 and TRBJ1-4, with D unclear. This CDR3 contains 15 residues. V dropped 6 bases and J dropped 3 bases, with 14 bases sitting between them. CDR1 SNHLY and CDR2 FYNNEI come from the germline V gene.

This chain links TRBV11-3 with TRBJ2-1; D may be TRBD2 (5 bases). The CDR3 runs 15 residues. Looked up from germline, CDR1 is SGHNT and CDR2 is YENEEA. V was pared by 0 bases and J by 1 base, with 7 bases between. CDR3 in amino acids: CASSLEGGSYNEQFF. In DNA form, the CDR3 reads TGTGCCAGCAGCTTAGAAGGAGGATCCTACAATGAGCAGTTCTTC.

The rearrangement joins TRBV10-3 to TRBJ2-3, with a possible D match to TRBD1 (6 bases). The CDR3 is made up of 15 amino acids. CDR1 ENHRY and CDR2 SYGVKD come from the germline V gene. Trimming stripped 6 bases from V and 3 bases from J, with 16 bases between. The CDR3 bases are TGTGCCATCAGATACTACAGGGTTGGTACAGATACGCAGTATTTT. Its protein product is CAIRYYRVGTDTQYF.

V usage is TRBV5-1 and J usage is TRBJ2-2; unclear D gene. There are 14 residues in the CDR3. Germline V CDR1 and CDR2: SGHRS, YFSETQ. The ends were cut back, 0 bases at V and 6 bases at J, with 9 bases in the middle. The CDR3: CASSLVTPPGELFF. DNA of the CDR3: TGCGCCAGCAGCTTGGTGACTCCGCCCGGGGAGCTGTTTTTT.

The chain joins TRBV9 to TRBJ2-1, with 10 nucleotides matching TRBD2. The CDR3 sequence is 15 residues long. The J segment lost 5 bases and the V segment lost 0 bases, leaving 2 bases of the junction unmatched. Germline V gene data show CDR1 as SGDLS and CDR2 as YYNGEE. CDR3: CASSVVSGGDNEQFF. The CDR3 region has the DNA TGTGCCAGCAGCGTAGTGAGCGGGGGGGACAATGAGCAGTTCTTC.

The chain uses TRBV18 and TRBJ2-7, with 8 bases that match TRBD2. The V gene end was trimmed by 4 bases and the J gene end by 4 bases; junction bases not matched to a gene: 9. Germline-derived CDR1 and CDR2 are KGHSH and LQKENI. The CDR3 runs to 15 residues. The CDR3 DNA is TGTGCCAGCTCACTCGCGGGGGGAGATGATTACGAGCAGTACTTC. It codes for CASSLAGGDDYEQYF. Supplemented by reference TRBV18 and TRBJ2-7, the full variable domain reads NAGVMQNPRHLVRRRGQEARLRCSPMKGHSHVYWYRQLPEEGLKFMVYLQKENIIDESGMPKERFSAEFPKEGPSILRIQQVVRGDSAAYFCASSLAGGDDYEQYFGPGTRLTVT.

This clone was seen a few times. This sequence joins TRBV28 and TRBJ1-5, with D tentatively TRBD1 (6 bases). Germline V lookup: CDR1 MDHEN, CDR2 SYDVKM. Between the trimmed V and J ends, which lost 7 bases and 5 bases, there was a span of 18 bases. The CDR3 length is 15 residues. The CDR3 DNA follows: TGTGCCAGCACTTACCAACAGGGAGTTGATCAGCCCCAGCATTTT. Translation: CASTYQQGVDQPQHF.